This TCR beta chain appears in the sequencing data of a study of CD8+CD57+ T cells in acquired aplastic anemia. Study-level points and caveats: Patients and controls shared just under 30 CD8+ CDR3 sequences, highly expressed in patients.

Patients chosen for sequencing had CD8+CD57+ cells that had expanded, as shown by flow cytometry. Looked up from germline, CDR1 is KGHDR and CDR2 is SFDVKD. The length of the CDR3 is 15 residues. Worth noting for this clonotype: The antigen remains undetermined. Germline and junction disagree at one end, which may indicate a read error.

TCR beta VDJ and CDR3 profiling used genomic DNA as template. TCRdb used MiXCR to reprocess the reads, holding one entry per CDR3 protein. This sample carries 150,000 to 200,000 distinct CDR3 sequences, about 45% of them seen once, and the ten largest clones take less than 3%. J is TRBJ1-2 and V is TRBV24-1; the D gene is possibly TRBD1 (5 bases). The receptor comes from a human donor with aplastic anemia. The sequenced sample was sorted CD4+, CD8+, or CD8+CD57+ T cells (not recorded which) from PBMCs. The CDR3 coding sequence is TGTGCCACAAGTGGTGGGGGACCGCGCAGCTATGGCTACACCTTC. Protein product: CATSGGGPRSYGYTF.